This T cell receptor (beta chain) was profiled in a study of cytomegalovirus exposure and HLA in healthy donors. Study-wide results and caveats: Serostatus for CMV was the only available immune exposure information.

The CDR3 spans 14 residues. The germline V gene encodes CDR1 SGHTA and CDR2 FQGNSA. V gave up 5 bases and J gave up 7 bases; unmatched junction bases: 7. Notes on this clone: Its antigen is still unknown.

The PCR used 60 Vbeta and 13 Jbeta primers. Measured with immunoSEQ multiplex PCR; TCRdb has only the in-frame clones, and not every one. This table holds under 200,000 clones, around three quarters found once. Material for sequencing was PBMCs. This clonotype originated in a woman under 40 in good health and CMV-seropositive. The J gene is TRBJ1-2, the V gene TRBV7-2, with 10 bases lining up with TRBD1. The CDR3 DNA follows: TGTGCCAGCAGCCCAGACAGGGGGCTGGGTGGCTACACCTTC. Protein: CASSPDRGLGGYTF.